This paragraph reports one T cell receptor beta chain. This sample was included in a study of blood T cell repertoires in COVID-19. For the study at large: Donors in the United States, Italy and Spain gave samples during acute or convalescent COVID-19. In each case, the material was cDNA or gDNA derived from T cells, B-cell-depleted T cells, or PBMCs.

Per the original data handling: Reference gene primers were amplified, and this amplification served to estimate nucleated cell counts. The data were produced by immunoSEQ multiplex PCR, yet TCRdb's version contains in-frame clones alone and is incomplete. V and J calls and clone size are those listed in that table; D and trimming were worked out from the DNA. The table shows about 190,000 clones, with 75% to 90% occurring only once. CDR1 and CDR2 from the germline V gene are MGHRA and YSYEKL. CDR3 length equals 15 residues. V lost 6 bases, J lost 1 base, and 15 bases lay in between. This sequence was found in a man aged 35 to 55 with acute or convalescent COVID-19. The chain uses TRBV4-1 and TRBJ1-1, with D possibly being TRBD1 (5 bases). Sample: peripheral blood. The CDR3 here is CASRQPTGQNTEAFF. DNA for the CDR3: TGCGCCAGCAGACAGCCAACAGGACAGAACACTGAAGCTTTCTTT.